Described below is a single T cell receptor (beta chain) sequence and its context. Sequencing was performed with immunoSEQ multiplex PCR; in TCRdb, only in-frame clones are kept and a portion is missing. The sample contains over 100,000 clones, roughly 89% of which appear only once. Enrolled during active infection, Seattle patients were then followed longitudinally. This CDR3 is built from 13 residues. J lost 3 bases, V lost 5 bases, and 3 bases had no gene match. Per the germline V gene, CDR1 is MDHEN and CDR2 is SYDVKM. The sample comes from a study of blood T cell repertoires in COVID-19. Whole-study context: The cDNA or gDNA used as material had been derived from T cells, B-cell-depleted T cells, or PBMCs.

This TCR derives from a woman aged 45-59 years with COVID-19, enrolled during active disease. The chain couples TRBV28 to TRBJ2-7; 8 bases are shared with TRBD1. What was sequenced was peripheral blood. In DNA form, the CDR3 reads TGTGCCAGCAGTCTGGGACAGGTCTACGAGCAGTACGTC. This encodes CASSLGQVYEQYV.